The clone carrying this T cell receptor (beta chain) was counted a single time. V was clipped by 5 bases and J by 13 bases, with 21 bases between them. This CDR3 has 14 amino acids. CDR1 PRHDT and CDR2 FYEKMQ come from the germline V gene (reference sequence). Several immunoSEQ plates held equal portions of the genomic DNA taken from each subset. Sequenced by immunoSEQ multiplex PCR; TCRdb stores in-frame clones only, minus some. Of around 1.1 million clones listed, about 72% are singletons. The record originates from a study of shared clonotypes between healthy human individuals. This sequence originates from a man aged 18 to 29 in good health. Some clones in this sample may be carry-over from other donors' samples. The sequencing sample was made of memory CD4+ T cells from PBMCs. As for subset: CD45RA-negative fraction. The chain joins TRBV13 to TRBJ2-1; D perhaps matches TRBD2 (7 bases). This CDR3 is CASSPRGGREDQFF. CDR3 DNA: TGTGCCAGCAGCCCCAGAGGGGGGAGGGAGGATCAGTTCTTC.